This entry lists 2 T cell receptor beta chains sequenced from one sample in a study of T cells in Graves' hyperthyroidism and ophthalmopathy. Amplification of TCR beta CDR3 regions used RNA as the template. The primer set for the first-round RT-PCR of the TCR CDR3 was HTBI. MiXCR, applied by TCRdb to the multiplex PCR reads, yields one record per CDR3 protein. The sample has 100,000 to 130,000 distinct CDR3 sequences, about 16% seen once. The sequenced sample was blood. The receptors were gathered from a woman between 50 and 59 years old with Graves' hyperthyroidism.

This clonotype has at least ten counts. J is TRBJ2-7 and V is TRBV18, with D possibly being TRBD1 (5 bases). This CDR3 has 14 amino acids. Trimming stripped 3 bases from V and 3 bases from J, with 12 bases between. Germline V lookup: CDR1 KGHSH, CDR2 LQKENI. In DNA form, the CDR3 reads TGTGCCAGCTCACCGTCGACAGCGAGCTACGAGCAGTACTTC. Encoded protein: CASSPSTASYEQYF.

This clonotype has just a few counts. This chain connects TRBV7-9 to TRBJ2-7; 7 bases agree with TRBD2. In germline, CDR1 is SEHNR, CDR2 FQNEAQ (reference sequence). The junction had 9 bases not matched to a gene; V was cut back by 8 bases and J by 5 bases. The CDR3 runs 13 residues. CDR3 DNA sequence: TGTGCCAGCCAGCGGGGCAGGCACGACGAGCAGTACGTC. It translates to CASQRGRHDEQYV.